This TCR beta chain was sequenced in a study of T cells after yellow fever vaccination. It was through 5'RACE template switching that TCR cDNA was made, with a universal primer site and UMIs added. TCRdb redid the calling of the 5' RACE reads with MiXCR, one entry per CDR3 protein. Altogether 500,000 to 650,000 distinct CDR3 sequences are present, roughly 14% being singletons, with the ten largest covering over 13%. The V gene's germline CDR1 is SGHTA and CDR2 FQGNSA. CDR3 size: 14 residues. The J segment lost 2 bases and the V segment lost 5 bases, leaving 5 bases of the junction unmatched. This clonotype was seen more than once but under ten times. Antigen: not known. Notes on the study in general: When the response was secondary, it was weaker but reached its peak faster, day 5 versus 15. The CD4 and CD8 compartments had a small share of their clonotypes in common.

The specimen was PBMCs, collected on the day of the yellow fever booster vaccination. The sequence was obtained from a man aged 25-45 years who received the YFV17D yellow fever vaccine. The chain is built from TRBV7-2 and TRBJ2-5; 7 nucleotides align to TRBD1. CDR3 sequence: CASSLGQTQETQYF. The CDR3 nucleotides read TGTGCCAGCAGCCTGGGACAGACTCAAGAGACCCAGTACTTC.